This is a list of T cell receptor beta chains from one sample in a study of T cells expressing NK-cell markers. TCRdb re-analyzed the 5' RACE reads; it lists each CDR3 protein once, without DNA. The repertoire table contains roughly 450,000 distinct CDR3 sequences. The sequencing input was blood T cells: a sorted CD56 or NKG2C T cell subset, CD4+ or CD8+ T cells, or bulk PBMC T cells (not recorded which). These receptor sequences come from a woman in her forties or fifties in good health. Both conserved end residues are part of each CDR3.

TRBV12-3/TRBV12-4	TRBJ1-5	15	CASSTHRGLGQPQHF
TRBV11-2	TRBJ1-2	13	CASSTTGAFGYTF
TRBV20-1	TRBJ1-2	15	CSARDRGVGGYGYTF
TRBV6-2/TRBV6-3	TRBJ2-1	14	CASSYRHSFNEQFF
TRBV4-2	TRBJ2-7	16	CASSQEGGNPNYEQYF
TRBV5-5	TRBJ1-3	13	CASSLFGMNTIYF
TRBV29-1	TRBJ1-5	13	CSVGARGNQPQHF
TRBV2	TRBJ2-3	14	CASRGIASTDTQYF
TRBV6-1	TRBJ2-1	14	CASNRLGADGEQFF
TRBV20-1	TRBJ2-3	15	CSAGGRLAGTDTQYF
TRBV14	TRBJ2-3	15	CASSKLVGSTDTQYF
TRBV20-1	TRBJ1-4	12	CSAHSVGEKLFF
TRBV10-1	TRBJ1-2	14	CASSGTLSIGGYTF
TRBV6-5	TRBJ2-2	19	CASSETWASGRARPGELFF